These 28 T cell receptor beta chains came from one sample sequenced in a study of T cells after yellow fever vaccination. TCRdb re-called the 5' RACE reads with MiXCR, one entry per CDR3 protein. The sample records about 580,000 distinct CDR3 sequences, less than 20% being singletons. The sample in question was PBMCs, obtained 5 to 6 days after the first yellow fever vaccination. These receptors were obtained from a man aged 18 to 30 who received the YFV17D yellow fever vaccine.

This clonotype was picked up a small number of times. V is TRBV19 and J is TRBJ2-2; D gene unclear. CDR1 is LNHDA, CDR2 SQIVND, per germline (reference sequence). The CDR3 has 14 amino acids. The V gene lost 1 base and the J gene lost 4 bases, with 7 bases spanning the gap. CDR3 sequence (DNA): TGTGCCAGTAGTATAGGCAGGATCACCGGGGAGCTGTTTTTT. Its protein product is CASSIGRITGELFF.

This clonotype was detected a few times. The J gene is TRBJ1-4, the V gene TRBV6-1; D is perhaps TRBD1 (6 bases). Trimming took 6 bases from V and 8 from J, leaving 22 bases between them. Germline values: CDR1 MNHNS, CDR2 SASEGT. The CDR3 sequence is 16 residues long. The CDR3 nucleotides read TGTGCCAGCAGCCCCGGTGGGGGGCGAGGCGAAGAAAAACTGTTTTTT. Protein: CASSPGGGRGEEKLFF.

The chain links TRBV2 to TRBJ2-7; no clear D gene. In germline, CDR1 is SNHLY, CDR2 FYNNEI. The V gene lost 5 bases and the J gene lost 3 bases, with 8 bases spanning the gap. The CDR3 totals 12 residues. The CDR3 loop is CASSTLVYEQYF. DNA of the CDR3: TGTGCCAGCAGTACCCTGGTCTACGAGCAGTACTTC.

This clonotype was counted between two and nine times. The CDR3 region is CASSSGLAGGGNEQFF. CDR3 in DNA: TGTGCCAGCAGTTCGGGACTAGCGGGGGGGGGCAATGAGCAGTTCTTC. This chain joins TRBV28 and TRBJ2-1, with 16 bases lining up with TRBD2. Trimming removed 4 bases from V and 6 bases from J; junction bases left unmatched: 3. The CDR3 covers 16 residues. Looked up from germline, CDR1 is MDHEN and CDR2 is SYDVKM.

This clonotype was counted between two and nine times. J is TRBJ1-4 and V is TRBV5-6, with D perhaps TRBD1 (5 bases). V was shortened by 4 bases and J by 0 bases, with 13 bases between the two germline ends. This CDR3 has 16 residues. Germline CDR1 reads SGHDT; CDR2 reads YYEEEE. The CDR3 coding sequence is TGTGCCAGCAGCGCTTACAGGCTTTCAACTAATGAAAAACTGTTTTTT. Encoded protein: CASSAYRLSTNEKLFF.

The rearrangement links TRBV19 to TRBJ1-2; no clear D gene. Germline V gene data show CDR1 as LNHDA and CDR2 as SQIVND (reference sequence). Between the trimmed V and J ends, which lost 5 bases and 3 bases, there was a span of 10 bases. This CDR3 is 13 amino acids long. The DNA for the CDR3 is TGTGCCAGTAGTTATCCAGCGTACTATGGCTACACCTTC. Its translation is CASSYPAYYGYTF.

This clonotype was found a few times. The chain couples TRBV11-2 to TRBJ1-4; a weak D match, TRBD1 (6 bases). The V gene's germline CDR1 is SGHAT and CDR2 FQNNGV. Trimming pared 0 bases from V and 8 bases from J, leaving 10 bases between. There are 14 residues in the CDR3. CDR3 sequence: CASSLEGAEEKLFF. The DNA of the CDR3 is TGTGCCAGCAGCTTAGAGGGGGCGGAGGAAAAACTGTTTTTT.

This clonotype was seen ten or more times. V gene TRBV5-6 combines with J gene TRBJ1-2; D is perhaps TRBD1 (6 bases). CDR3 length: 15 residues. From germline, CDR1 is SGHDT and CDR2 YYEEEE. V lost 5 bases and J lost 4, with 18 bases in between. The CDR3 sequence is CASSLRGVGSYGYTF. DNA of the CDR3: TGTGCCAGCAGTCTGAGGGGGGTTGGAAGCTATGGCTACACCTTC. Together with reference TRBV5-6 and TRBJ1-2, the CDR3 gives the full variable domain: DAGVTQSPTHLIKTRGQQVTLRCSPKSGHDTVSWYQQALGQGPQFIFQYYEEEERQRGNFPDRFSGHQFPNYSSELNVNALLLGDSALYLCASSLRGVGSYGYTFGSGTRLTVV.

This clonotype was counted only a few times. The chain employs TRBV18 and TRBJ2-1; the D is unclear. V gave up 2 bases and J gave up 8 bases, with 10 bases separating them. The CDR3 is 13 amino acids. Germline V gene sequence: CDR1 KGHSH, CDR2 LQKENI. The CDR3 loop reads CASSPWSVHEQFF. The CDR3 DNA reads TGTGCCAGCTCACCATGGAGTGTTCATGAGCAGTTCTTC.

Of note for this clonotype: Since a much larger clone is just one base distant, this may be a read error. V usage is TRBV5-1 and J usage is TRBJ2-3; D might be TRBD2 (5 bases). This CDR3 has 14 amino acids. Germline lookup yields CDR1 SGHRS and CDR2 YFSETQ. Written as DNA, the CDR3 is TGCACCAGCAGCCCAACTAGAGGGACAGATACGCAGTATTTT. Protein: CTSSPTRGTDTQYF.

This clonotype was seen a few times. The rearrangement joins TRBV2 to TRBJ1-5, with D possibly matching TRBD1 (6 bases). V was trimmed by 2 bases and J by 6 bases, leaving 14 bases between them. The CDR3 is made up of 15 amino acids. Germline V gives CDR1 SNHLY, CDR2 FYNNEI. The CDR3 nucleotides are TGTGCCAGCAGTGAATTGGGCCAGGGGAGTCAGCCCCAGCATTTT. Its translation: CASSELGQGSQPQHF. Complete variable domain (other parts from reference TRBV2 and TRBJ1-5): EPEVTQTPSHQVTQMGQEVILRCVPISNHLYFYWYRQILGQKVEFLVSFYNNEISEKSEIFDDQFSVERPDGSNFTLKIRSTKLEDSAMYFCASSELGQGSQPQHFGDGTRLSIL.

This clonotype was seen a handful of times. The CDR3 reads CASSRYNSRGAFF. CDR3 coding DNA: TGTGCCAGCAGCCGCTACAATAGCCGTGGGGCTTTCTTT. V and J are TRBV7-2 and TRBJ1-1; D is unclear. CDR3 size: 13 residues. V lost 5 bases to trimming and J lost 11 bases, with 18 bases between them. The germline V gene encodes CDR1 SGHTA and CDR2 FQGNSA.

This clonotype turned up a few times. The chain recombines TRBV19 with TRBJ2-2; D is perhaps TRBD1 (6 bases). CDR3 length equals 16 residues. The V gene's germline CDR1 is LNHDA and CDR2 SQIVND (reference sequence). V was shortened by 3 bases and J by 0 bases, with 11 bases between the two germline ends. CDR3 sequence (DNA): TGTGCCAGTAGTATGGGGGACATCGCGAACACCGGGGAGCTGTTTTTT. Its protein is CASSMGDIANTGELFF.

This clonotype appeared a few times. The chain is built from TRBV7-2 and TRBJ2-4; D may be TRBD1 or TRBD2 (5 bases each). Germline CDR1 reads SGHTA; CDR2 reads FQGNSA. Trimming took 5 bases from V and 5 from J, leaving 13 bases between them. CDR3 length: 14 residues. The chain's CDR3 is CASSPGPTENIQYF. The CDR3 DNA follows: TGTGCCAGCAGCCCGGGACCGACGGAAAACATTCAGTACTTC.

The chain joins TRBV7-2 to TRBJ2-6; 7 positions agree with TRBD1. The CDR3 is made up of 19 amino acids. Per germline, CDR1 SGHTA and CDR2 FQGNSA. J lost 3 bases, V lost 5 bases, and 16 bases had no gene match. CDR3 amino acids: CASSTISGTATGGANVLTF. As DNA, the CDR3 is TGTGCCAGCAGCACTATCTCTGGGACAGCAACTGGTGGGGCCAACGTCCTGACTTTC.

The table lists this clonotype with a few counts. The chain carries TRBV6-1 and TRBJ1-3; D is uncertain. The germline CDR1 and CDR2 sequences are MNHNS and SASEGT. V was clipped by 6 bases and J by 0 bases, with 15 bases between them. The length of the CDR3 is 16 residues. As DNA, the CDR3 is TGTGCCAGCAGCGACGACCGGGCCTACTCTGGAAACACCATATATTTT. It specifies CASSDDRAYSGNTIYF.

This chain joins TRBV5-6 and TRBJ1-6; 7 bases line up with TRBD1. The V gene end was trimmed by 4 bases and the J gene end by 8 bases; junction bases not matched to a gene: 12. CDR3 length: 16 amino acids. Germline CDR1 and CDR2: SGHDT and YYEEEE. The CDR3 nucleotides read TGTGCCAGCAGCCAGTTATGGAGGGGGCTTGATTCACCCCTCCACTTT. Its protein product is CASSQLWRGLDSPLHF. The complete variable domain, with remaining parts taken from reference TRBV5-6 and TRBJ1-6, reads DAGVTQSPTHLIKTRGQQVTLRCSPKSGHDTVSWYQQALGQGPQFIFQYYEEEERQRGNFPDRFSGHQFPNYSSELNVNALLLGDSALYLCASSQLWRGLDSPLHFGNGTRLTVT.

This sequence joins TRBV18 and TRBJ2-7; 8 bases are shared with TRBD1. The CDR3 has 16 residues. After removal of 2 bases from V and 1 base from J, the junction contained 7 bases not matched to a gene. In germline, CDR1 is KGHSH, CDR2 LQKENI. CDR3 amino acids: CASSPVIGQGSYEQYF. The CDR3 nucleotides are TGTGCCAGCTCACCAGTCATAGGACAGGGTTCCTACGAGCAGTACTTC.

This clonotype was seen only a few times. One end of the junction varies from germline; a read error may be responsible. The CDR3 here is CASSVGGVAYNEQFF. CDR3 DNA sequence: TGCGCCAGCAGCGTGGGGGGAGTCGCCTACAATGAGCAGTTCTTC. The V gene is TRBV9, the J gene TRBJ2-1, with a possible D match to TRBD2 (6 bases). The CDR3 extends over 15 amino acids. From germline, CDR1 is SGDLS and CDR2 YYNGEE.

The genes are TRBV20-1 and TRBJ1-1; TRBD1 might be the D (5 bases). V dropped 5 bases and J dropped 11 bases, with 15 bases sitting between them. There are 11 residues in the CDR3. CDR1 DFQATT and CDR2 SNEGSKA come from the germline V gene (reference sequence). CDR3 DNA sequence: TGCAGTGCTTGGACCGCGGGGGTTGCTTTCTTT. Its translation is CSAWTAGVAFF.

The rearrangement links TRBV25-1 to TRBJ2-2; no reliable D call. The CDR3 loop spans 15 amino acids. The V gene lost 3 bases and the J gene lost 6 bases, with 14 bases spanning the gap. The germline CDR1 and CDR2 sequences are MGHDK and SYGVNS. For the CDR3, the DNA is TGTGCCAGCAGTGAGTCTTCTAGGGCGGCCGGGGAGCTGTTTTTT. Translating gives CASSESSRAAGELFF.

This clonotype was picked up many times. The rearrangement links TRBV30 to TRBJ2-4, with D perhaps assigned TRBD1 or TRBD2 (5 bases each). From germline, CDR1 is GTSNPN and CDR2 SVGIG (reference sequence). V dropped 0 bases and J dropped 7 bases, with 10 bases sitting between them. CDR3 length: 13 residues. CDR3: CAWSVPWGNIQYF. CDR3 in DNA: TGTGCCTGGAGTGTTCCATGGGGGAACATTCAGTACTTC.

CDR3 nucleotide sequence: TGTGCCAGCAGCTTATGGGGGACCTTTTTTGATTATGGCTACACCTTC. Encoded protein: CASSLWGTFFDYGYTF. The chain carries TRBV7-8 and TRBJ1-2, with D possibly matching TRBD1 (5 bases). Germline V gives CDR1 SGHVS, CDR2 FQNEAQ. CDR3 size: 16 residues. Trimming cost V 2 bases and J 5 bases, with 18 bases left between them.

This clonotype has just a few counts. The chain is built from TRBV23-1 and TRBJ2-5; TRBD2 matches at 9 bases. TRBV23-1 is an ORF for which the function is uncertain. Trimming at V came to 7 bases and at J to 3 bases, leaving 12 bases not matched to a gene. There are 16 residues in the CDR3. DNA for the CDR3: TGCGCCAGCACCCCAAGACTAGCGGATACAAAAGAGACCCAGTACTTC. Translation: CASTPRLADTKETQYF.

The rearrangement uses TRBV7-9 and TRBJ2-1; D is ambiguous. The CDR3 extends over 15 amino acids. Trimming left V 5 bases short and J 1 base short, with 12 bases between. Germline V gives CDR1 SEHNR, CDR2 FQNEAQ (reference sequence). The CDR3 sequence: CASSPATESYNEQFF. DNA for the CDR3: TGTGCCAGCAGCCCAGCCACGGAATCCTACAATGAGCAGTTCTTC.

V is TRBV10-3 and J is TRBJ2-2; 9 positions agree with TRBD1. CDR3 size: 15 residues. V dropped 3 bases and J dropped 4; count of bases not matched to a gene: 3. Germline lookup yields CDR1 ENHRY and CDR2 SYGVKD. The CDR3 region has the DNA TGTGCCATCAGTGATGGGACAGGGCCCACCGGGGAGCTGTTTTTT. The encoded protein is CAISDGTGPTGELFF.

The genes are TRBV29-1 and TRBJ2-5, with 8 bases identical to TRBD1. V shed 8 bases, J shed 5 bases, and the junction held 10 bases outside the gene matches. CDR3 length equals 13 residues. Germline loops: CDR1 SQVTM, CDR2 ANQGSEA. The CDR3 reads CSPGQGLGETQYF. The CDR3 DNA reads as TGCAGCCCCGGACAGGGATTAGGGGAGACCCAGTACTTC.

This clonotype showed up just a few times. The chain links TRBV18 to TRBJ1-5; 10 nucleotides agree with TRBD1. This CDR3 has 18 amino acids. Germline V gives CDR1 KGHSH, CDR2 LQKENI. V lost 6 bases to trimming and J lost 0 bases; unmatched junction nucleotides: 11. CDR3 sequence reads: CASSSGTGALYSNQPQHF. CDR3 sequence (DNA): TGTGCCAGCTCGTCCGGGACAGGGGCATTATATAGCAATCAGCCCCAGCATTTT.